A single TCR beta chain is shown here with its context. The entry originates in a study of blood T cell repertoires in COVID-19. Repertoires were generated with immunoSEQ multiplex PCR, while TCRdb's copy carries only in-frame clones and drops some. The sample holds tens of thousands of clones, approximately 89% seen once. CDR1 and CDR2 from the germline V gene are MNHEY and SMNVEV (reference sequence). CDR3 size: 18 residues. Trimming left V 3 bases short and J 4 bases short, with 21 bases between. The TCR was taken from a human donor with active COVID-19. The donor label of this sample is uncertain. The sequenced material came from peripheral blood. This chain uses TRBV27 with TRBJ2-2; possible D gene TRBD1, 6 bases. The CDR3 loop reads CASSFGSLGTRPTGELFF. The CDR3 region has the DNA TGTGCCAGCAGTTTCGGTAGTCTGGGGACAAGGCCCACCGGGGAGCTGTTTTTT.